This T cell receptor beta chain is drawn from a study of liver allograft versus peripheral blood T cells. Study details: In transplanted livers, T cell receptor repertoires were compared with those found in the recipients' peripheral blood.

The germline gives CDR1 KGHSH, CDR2 LQKENI. V was shortened by 3 bases and J by 0 bases, with 8 bases between the two germline ends. There are 15 residues in the CDR3. This clonotype is categorized as medium-sized. Its antigen is still unknown. Findings of the study overall: Liver allografts reportedly held T cell receptor repertoires unlike those in peripheral blood.

TCRdb itself ran the reads through MiXCR, one entry per CDR3 protein. The data contain about 7,300 distinct CDR3 sequences, under 20% of them singletons. The origin of this receptor is a human patient who had a liver transplant. The graft donor may account for some of the T cells. The chain is built from TRBV18 and TRBJ1-4; D unresolved. The chain's CDR3 is CASSPVLATNEKLFF. In DNA, the CDR3 is TGTGCCAGCTCACCCGTACTTGCAACTAATGAAAAACTGTTTTTT.